This T cell receptor beta chain is from a study of radiotherapy plus CTLA-4 blockade in lung cancer. Germline CDR1 reads SEHNR; CDR2 reads FQNEAQ (reference sequence). The germline V and J ends were trimmed by 5 bases and 9 bases, with 11 bases remaining between them. CDR3 length equals 13 residues. Data came from immunoSEQ multiplex PCR; TCRdb stores just in-frame clones and leaves some out. The table lists approximately 50,000 clones, approximately 73% of them singletons. This specimen consisted of peripheral blood, obtained from a patient treated with radiotherapy plus ipilimumab. The clonotype originates from a human donor with non-small cell lung cancer who had a complete response to radiotherapy plus ipilimumab. The chain links TRBV7-9 to TRBJ1-6; D unclear. DNA of the CDR3: TGTGCCAGCAGCCCTGTAGATCTTTCACCCCTCCACTTT. The encoded protein is CASSPVDLSPLHF.